A single sample is the source of the 31 T cell receptor beta chains below, sequenced in a study of shared clonotypes between healthy human individuals. Some clones are missing from TCRdb's copy, which holds only in-frame ones; the method was immunoSEQ multiplex PCR. The sample shows about 700,000 clones, 92% of them seen only once. Naive CD8 cells, CD45RO-negative and positively selected for CCR7, excluded terminally differentiated effector memory CD45RA+ cells. The sequenced sample consisted of naive CD8+ T cells sorted from blood. The receptors here all came from a man younger than 45 in good health.

The gene calls are TRBV29-1 and TRBJ2-3; D remains ambiguous. V was clipped by 7 bases and J by 7 bases, with 15 bases between them. CDR1 and CDR2 (germline): SQVTM, ANQGSEA. This CDR3 region has 12 residues. The CDR3 nucleotides read TGCAGCGCTTGGACGGATGGAAATACGCAGTATTTT. It yields the protein CSAWTDGNTQYF.

The chain recombines TRBV4-3 with TRBJ2-7, with 9 positions matching TRBD2. V gave up 0 bases and J gave up 4 bases; unmatched junction bases: 10. The CDR3 is 17 residues long. Germline V gene lookup returns CDR1 LGHNA and CDR2 YSLEER. CDR3 amino acids: CASSQEDRAGGVYEQYF. As DNA, the CDR3 is TGCGCCAGCAGCCAAGAAGATCGGGCGGGAGGGGTATACGAGCAGTACTTC.

The V gene is TRBV28, the J gene TRBJ1-5, with D maybe TRBD1 (6 bases). Germline V gives CDR1 MDHEN, CDR2 SYDVKM. This CDR3 has 14 amino acids. Trimming stripped 4 bases from V and 0 bases from J, with 7 bases between. The CDR3 region has the DNA TGTGCCAGCAGTTGGGACAATAGCAATCAGCCCCAGCATTTT. This codes for CASSWDNSNQPQHF.

The chain combines TRBV7-9 with TRBJ2-1, with TRBD1 matching 9 bases. V lost 5 bases and J lost 4; bases outside the gene matches: 9. This CDR3 is 16 amino acids long. CDR1 is SEHNR and CDR2 is FQNEAQ in the germline V gene (reference sequence). The CDR3 DNA reads as TGTGCCAGCAGCACCCTAACAGGGGGCCTTTACAATGAGCAGTTCTTC. Protein: CASSTLTGGLYNEQFF. The variable domain in full, completed from reference TRBV7-9 and TRBJ2-1, reads DTGVSQNPRHKITKRGQNVTFRCDPISEHNRLYWYRQTLGQGPEFLTYFQNEAQLEKSRLLSDRFSAERPKGSFSTLEIQRTEQGDSAMYLCASSTLTGGLYNEQFFGPGTRLTVL.

The chain recombines TRBV28 with TRBJ2-7; 7 bases match TRBD2. This CDR3 has 13 amino acids. The junction had 5 bases not matched to a gene; V was cut back by 3 bases and J by 6 bases. Germline V gives CDR1 MDHEN, CDR2 SYDVKM. The CDR3: CASSFGLDPEQYF. The CDR3 nucleotides read TGTGCCAGCAGTTTCGGACTAGATCCCGAGCAGTACTTC.

The CDR3 DNA reads as TGTGCCAGCAGTCCCTTAGAGGCGACTAGCGCCCAAGAGACCCAGTACTTC. Translating it yields CASSPLEATSAQETQYF. V usage is TRBV27 and J usage is TRBJ2-5; 8 nucleotides match TRBD2. J gave up 1 base and V 5 bases, and 12 bases lay outside the gene matches. The length of the CDR3 is 17 residues. The V gene's germline CDR1 is MNHEY and CDR2 SMNVEV (reference sequence).

This clone was seen only a few times. The chain joins TRBV9 to TRBJ2-3; no reliable D call. Per germline, CDR1 SGDLS and CDR2 YYNGEE. The V and J ends lost 0 bases and 4 bases respectively, with 12 bases between them. The CDR3 has 15 amino acids. For the CDR3, the DNA is TGTGCCAGCAGCGTAGTATGGGATAGCTCAGATACGCAGTATTTT. This encodes CASSVVWDSSDTQYF.

This clone was found once. The chain recombines TRBV6-6 with TRBJ2-5; unclear D gene. Trimming stripped 8 bases from V and 5 bases from J, with 18 bases between. Germline V gene lookup returns CDR1 MNHNY and CDR2 SVGAGI (reference sequence). This CDR3 spans 14 amino acids. The CDR3 here is CASGSSWARETQYF. DNA for the CDR3: TGTGCCAGCGGCTCTAGTTGGGCCAGGGAGACCCAGTACTTC.

Only a few counts were recorded for this clone. The chain recombines TRBV11-2 with TRBJ1-3; no definite D call. The V end lost 5 bases, the J end lost 0 bases, and 14 bases lay between the germline ends. CDR3 length: 16 amino acids. Germline loops: CDR1 SGHAT, CDR2 FQNNGV. CDR3 coding DNA: TGTGCCAGCAGCGCAAATTTCAGAAGCTCTGGAAACACCATATATTTT. It specifies CASSANFRSSGNTIYF. Full variable domain (remainder filled in from reference TRBV11-2 and TRBJ1-3): EAGVAQSPRYKIIEKRQSVAFWCNPISGHATLYWYQQILGQGPKLLIQFQNNGVVDDSQLPKDRFSAERLKGVDSTLKIQPAKLEDSAVYLCASSANFRSSGNTIYFGEGSWLTVV.

This clone appeared a single time. The rearrangement uses TRBV7-3 and TRBJ2-1; D perhaps matches TRBD2 (5 bases). V was shortened by 2 bases and J by 7 bases, with 9 bases between the two germline ends. The germline CDR1 and CDR2 sequences are SGHTA and FQGTGA. The CDR3 contains 13 residues. The CDR3 reads CASSLPSSNEQFF. The CDR3 DNA reads TGTGCCAGCAGCTTACCTAGCTCAAATGAGCAGTTCTTC.

The chain recombines TRBV28 with TRBJ2-5; D not certain. This CDR3 has 14 amino acids. Germline CDR1 and CDR2: MDHEN and SYDVKM. V was pared by 6 bases and J by 2 bases, with 13 bases between. The DNA for the CDR3 is TGTGCCAGCAGGTTTGAACCGAATCAAGAGACCCAGTACTTC. It translates to CASRFEPNQETQYF.

This clone was found a few times. The rearrangement joins TRBV28 to TRBJ1-5; 7 bases are a match to TRBD1. The germline V gene has CDR1 MDHEN and CDR2 SYDVKM. Trimming cost V 8 bases and J 3 bases; bases outside gene matches: 7. The CDR3 extends over 14 amino acids. The CDR3 nucleotides are TGTGCCAGCCTTGACAGGGTGCACAATCAGCCCCAGCATTTT. Amino acid sequence: CASLDRVHNQPQHF.

This chain links TRBV6-5 with TRBJ2-7; 7 bases align to TRBD1. Germline-derived CDR1 and CDR2 are MNHEY and SVGAGI. J gave up 5 bases and V 4 bases, and 11 bases lay outside the gene matches. This CDR3 is 15 amino acids long. CDR3: CASSFEITGAHEQYF. The CDR3, as DNA: TGTGCCAGCAGTTTCGAGATAACAGGGGCCCACGAGCAGTACTTC.

V usage is TRBV5-4 and J usage is TRBJ2-1; 10 bases agree with TRBD2. Germline V gene data show CDR1 as SGHNT and CDR2 as YYREEE (reference sequence). This CDR3 contains 17 residues. J lost 0 bases, V lost 0 bases, and 3 bases had no gene match. The CDR3 region is CASSLELAGASYNEQFF. The DNA for the CDR3 is TGTGCCAGCAGCTTGGAGCTAGCGGGGGCCTCCTACAATGAGCAGTTCTTC.

The chain employs TRBV27 and TRBJ2-1, with D hard to call. CDR1 is MNHEY, CDR2 SMNVEV, per germline (reference sequence). Trimming took 3 bases from V and 8 from J, leaving 5 bases between them. The CDR3 has 11 amino acids. CDR3 loop: CASSFAHEQFF. CDR3 sequence (DNA): TGTGCCAGCAGTTTTGCCCATGAGCAGTTCTTC.

The chain recombines TRBV4-1 with TRBJ1-4; D is perhaps TRBD1 (5 bases). V lost 4 bases to trimming and J lost 2 bases, with 11 bases between them. Germline loops: CDR1 MGHRA, CDR2 YSYEKL. The CDR3 is made up of 15 amino acids. CDR3 in amino acids: CASSPSAGTNEKLFF. In DNA form, the CDR3 reads TGCGCCAGCAGCCCAAGTGCAGGGACTAATGAAAAACTGTTTTTT.

The chain uses TRBV2 and TRBJ2-7, with no clear D. Germline CDR1 is SNHLY and CDR2 is FYNNEI. This CDR3 region has 11 residues. The V end was cut by 4 bases, the J end by 6 bases, with 7 bases between. The CDR3 loop reads CASSAGSEQYF. CDR3 DNA sequence: TGTGCCAGCAGTGCGGGTTCCGAGCAGTACTTC.

This chain joins TRBV27 and TRBJ1-5; 9 nucleotides line up with TRBD1. Germline CDR1 MNHEY, CDR2 SMNVEV (reference sequence). Germline trimming cut 3 bases from V and 4 bases from J; bases unmatched to any gene: 10. The CDR3 covers 17 residues. The CDR3 loop reads CASSFSTGGLGNQPQHF. Written as DNA, the CDR3 is TGTGCCAGCAGTTTTTCTACAGGGGGCCTAGGGAATCAGCCCCAGCATTTT.

CDR3 sequence: CASSLGRGLYEQYF. CDR3 nucleotide sequence: TGTGCCAGCAGCTTAGGCAGGGGGCTCTACGAGCAGTACTTC. V is TRBV7-9 and J is TRBJ2-7, with 8 bases fitting TRBD1. V lost 1 base and J lost 3; bases outside the gene matches: 2. Germline assignment: CDR1 SEHNR and CDR2 FQNEAQ (reference sequence). This CDR3 spans 14 amino acids.

The rearrangement links TRBV19 to TRBJ1-5; D not resolved. V lost 3 bases and J lost 1, with 10 bases in between. Germline V gene sequence: CDR1 LNHDA, CDR2 SQIVND (reference sequence). This CDR3 spans 15 amino acids. CDR3 amino acids: CASSMLAGSNQPQHF. The CDR3 DNA reads TGTGCCAGTAGTATGCTCGCTGGGAGCAATCAGCCCCAGCATTTT.

The rearrangement uses TRBV29-1 and TRBJ2-3; D is undetermined. V gave up 8 bases and J gave up 6 bases, with 15 bases separating them. This CDR3 is built from 12 residues. Germline V CDR1 and CDR2: SQVTM, ANQGSEA. The DNA for the CDR3 is TGCAGCTCCCGGACCGGGTTGGATACGCAGTATTTT. It encodes CSSRTGLDTQYF.

The chain joins TRBV19 to TRBJ1-2, with 7 bases aligning to TRBD1. V was clipped by 5 bases and J by 3 bases; unmatched bases: 6. CDR3 length equals 14 residues. Germline V gene data show CDR1 as LNHDA and CDR2 as SQIVND (reference sequence). In DNA, the CDR3 is TGTGCCAGTAGTTCGCAGGGGGAGCACTATGGCTACACCTTC. This translates into CASSSQGEHYGYTF.

The chain is built from TRBV6-1 and TRBJ1-5; D remains ambiguous. Germline-derived CDR1 and CDR2 are MNHNS and SASEGT. V dropped 3 bases and J dropped 2 bases, with 14 bases sitting between them. The CDR3 has 16 amino acids. CDR3 sequence: CASSDPLQVRNQPQHF. In nucleotides, the CDR3 is TGTGCCAGCAGTGACCCTTTGCAGGTTCGCAATCAGCCCCAGCATTTT.

The DNA for the CDR3 is TGTGCCAGCTCGAATGGGGGAACCTACGAGCAGTACTTC. The encoded protein is CASSNGGTYEQYF. V is TRBV6-1 and J is TRBJ2-7, with D perhaps given as TRBD1 or TRBD2 (5 bases each). Per germline, CDR1 MNHNS and CDR2 SASEGT. V lost 8 bases to trimming and J lost 2 bases, with 13 bases between them. The CDR3 is 13 amino acids.

This chain links TRBV13 with TRBJ2-3; TRBD2 matches 11 bases. V lost 2 bases to trimming and J lost 4 bases; unmatched junction nucleotides: 2. CDR1 PRHDT and CDR2 FYEKMQ come from the germline V gene (reference sequence). The CDR3 runs to 15 residues. This CDR3 reads CASSLTSGSADTQYF. In DNA, the CDR3 is TGTGCCAGCAGCTTAACTAGCGGGAGCGCAGATACGCAGTATTTT.

The rearrangement uses TRBV21-1 and TRBJ2-1. TRBV21-1 is an annotated pseudogene. The CDR3 contains 15 residues. CDR3 in DNA: TGTGCCAGCAGCAAAGCCTCAATCTCCTACAATGAGCAGTTCTTC. This gives the protein CASSKASISYNEQFF.

V gene TRBV7-4 combines with J gene TRBJ2-7; D is uncertain. The CDR3 consists of 12 residues. Looked up from germline, CDR1 is SGHVT and CDR2 is SQSDAQ. The ends were cut back, 3 bases at V and 7 bases at J, with 10 bases in the middle. The CDR3: CASSLGKAEQYF. The CDR3 DNA sequence: TGTGCCAGCAGCTTGGGTAAGGCTGAGCAGTACTTC.

This sequence joins TRBV28 and TRBJ1-1, with 9 positions matching TRBD1. The ends lost 5 bases at V and 3 bases at J; junction bases unmatched: 4. Germline lookup yields CDR1 MDHEN and CDR2 SYDVKM. This CDR3 is built from 14 residues. The DNA of the CDR3 is TGTGCCAGCAGTCCCGGGACAGGGCACACTGAAGCTTTCTTT. Its protein is CASSPGTGHTEAFF.

V is TRBV7-8 and J is TRBJ2-7; D remains ambiguous. The CDR3 has 15 residues. Trimming cost V 1 base and J 0 bases, with 10 bases left between them. Germline V gene lookup returns CDR1 SGHVS and CDR2 FQNEAQ. CDR3 region: CASSLGVLSSYEQYF. The CDR3 nucleotides are TGTGCCAGCAGCTTAGGGGTGTTGAGCTCCTACGAGCAGTACTTC.

CDR3 loop: CASSSGQGVMVAEAFF. The CDR3 region has the DNA TGTGCCAGCAGCTCGGGACAGGGGGTAATGGTGGCTGAAGCTTTCTTT. This chain uses TRBV7-9 with TRBJ1-1; TRBD1 agrees at 11 bases. V gave up 4 bases and J gave up 6 bases; unmatched junction bases: 10. The CDR3 contains 16 residues. Looked up from germline, CDR1 is SEHNR and CDR2 is FQNEAQ (reference sequence).

V usage is TRBV23-1 and J usage is TRBJ1-3, with 10 bases that match TRBD1. TRBV23-1 is flagged as an ORF with uncertain function. The CDR3 totals 16 residues. V trimming: 6 bases; J trimming: 4 bases; junction bases outside the gene matches: 9. CDR3 nucleotides: TGCGCCAGCAGGCTGACAGGGGGCGCGGAGGGAAACACCATATATTTT. Translation: CASRLTGGAEGNTIYF.